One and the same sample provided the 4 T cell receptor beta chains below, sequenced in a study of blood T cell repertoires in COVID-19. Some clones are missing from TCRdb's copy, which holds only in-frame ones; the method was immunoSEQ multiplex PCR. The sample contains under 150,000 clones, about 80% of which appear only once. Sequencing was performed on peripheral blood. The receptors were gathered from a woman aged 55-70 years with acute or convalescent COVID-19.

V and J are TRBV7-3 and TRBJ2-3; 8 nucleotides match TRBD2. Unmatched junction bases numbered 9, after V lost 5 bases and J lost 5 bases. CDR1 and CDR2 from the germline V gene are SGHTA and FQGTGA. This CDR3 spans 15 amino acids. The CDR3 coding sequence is TGTGCCAGCAGCCCCTGGGGGCTAGCGGGAGATACGCAGTATTTT. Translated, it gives CASSPWGLAGDTQYF.

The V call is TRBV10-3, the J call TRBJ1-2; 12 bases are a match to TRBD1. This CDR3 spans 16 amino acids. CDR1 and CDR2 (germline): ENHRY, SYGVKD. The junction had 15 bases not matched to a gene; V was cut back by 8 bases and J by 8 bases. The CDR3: CAISRLPGQGAGGYTF. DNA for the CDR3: TGTGCCATCTCCCGGTTACCGGGACAGGGGGCAGGGGGCTACACCTTC.

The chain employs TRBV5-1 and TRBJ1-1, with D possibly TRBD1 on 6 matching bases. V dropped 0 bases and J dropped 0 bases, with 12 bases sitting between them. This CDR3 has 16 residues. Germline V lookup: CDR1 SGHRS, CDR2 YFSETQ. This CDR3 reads CASSLAGQIMNTEAFF. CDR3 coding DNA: TGCGCCAGCAGCTTGGCCGGACAGATCATGAACACTGAAGCTTTCTTT.

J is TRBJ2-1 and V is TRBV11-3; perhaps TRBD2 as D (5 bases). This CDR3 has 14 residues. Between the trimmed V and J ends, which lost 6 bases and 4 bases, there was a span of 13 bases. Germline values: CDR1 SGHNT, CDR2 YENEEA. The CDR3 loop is CASSQDYYYNEQFF. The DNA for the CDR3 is TGTGCCAGCAGTCAAGACTACTATTACAATGAGCAGTTCTTC.